Listed below are T cell receptor beta chains from one sample, sequenced in a study of blood T cell repertoires in COVID-19. Method: immunoSEQ multiplex PCR; TCRdb's copy keeps in-frame clones and lacks some. Of hundreds of thousands of clones in the sample, under 95% are singletons; the top ten hold roughly 2.6%. Sequencing was carried out using PBMCs or T cells enriched from blood (not recorded which). Receptors originate from a man in his 60s who had recovered from COVID-19. CDR3s include the opening cysteine and the closing phenylalanine or tryptophan. A D gene is named only where the DNA matches it firmly. The size entry is marked missing in some rows and otherwise reads once, few, many or a size class.

TRBJ2-5	TRBV7-2	TRBD1	NA	TGTGCCAGCAGCGGGCGAGCAGGGACAGGGCACGAGACCCAGTACTTC	CASSGRAGTGHETQYF
TRBJ1-1	TRBV4-3	TRBD1	NA	TGCGCCAGCAGCCAAGATGGACAGGGGGCTGAAGCTTTCTTT	CASSQDGQGAEAFF
TRBJ2-7	TRBV20-1	TRBD1	NA	TGCAGTGCTAGTGGTCCGGGACAGGGAAACGAGCAGTACTTC	CSASGPGQGNEQYF
TRBJ2-7	TRBV5-1	NA	NA	TGCGCCAGCAGCTACTACGGACAGGCGGGAGAGCAGTACTTC	CASSYYGQAGEQYF
TRBJ1-5	TRBV7-2	NA	once	TGTGCCAGCAGCCCCCTGGGGCAGGGCTCAAATCAGCCCCAGCATTTT	CASSPLGQGSNQPQHF
TRBJ2-7	TRBV13	TRBD2	NA	TGTGCCAGCAGCTTATCGCCTAGCGGCTCCTACGAGCAGTACTTC	CASSLSPSGSYEQYF
TRBJ2-3	TRBV7-3	NA	NA	TGTGCCAGCAGCTTACAGGGTAATGCAGATACGCAGTATTTT	CASSLQGNADTQYF
TRBJ2-7	TRBV3-1/TRBV3-2	TRBD1	NA	TGTGCCAGCAGCCTCGGACAGGGCTACGAGCAGTACTTC	CASSLGQGYEQYF
TRBJ2-1	TRBV5-4	NA	NA	TGTGCCAGCAGCCATGACCGGGGGAGTTACAATGAGCAGTTCTTC	CASSHDRGSYNEQFF
TRBJ1-2	TRBV24-1	NA	once	TGTGCCACCAGTGATCCTCAGGACAGAGATATCTATGGCTACACCTTC	CATSDPQDRDIYGYTF
TRBJ2-5	TRBV30	NA	NA	TGTGCCTGGAGTGCGACTGAGACCCAGTACTTC	CAWSATETQYF
TRBJ2-1	TRBV9	TRBD2	NA	TGTGCCAGCAGCGCCTATGGGAGGGAGGGGTACAATGAGCAGTTCTTC	CASSAYGREGYNEQFF
TRBJ2-3	TRBV10-3	NA	many	TGTGCCATCAGTCATAGCACAGATACGCAGTATTTT	CAISHSTDTQYF